The 30 T cell receptor beta chains below were found in one sample sequenced in a study of identical twins. TCRdb processed the 5' RACE reads anew with MiXCR; each CDR3 protein has one entry. The sample consists of 1.5 million to 2 million distinct CDR3 sequences, under 35% of them appearing once. Sequencing used cord blood. The receptors derive from a newborn girl in good health.

This chain's CDR3 is CASSLQAGLTYNEQFF. CDR3 sequence (DNA): TGTGCCAGCAGTTTGCAAGCGGGACTGACCTACAATGAGCAGTTCTTC. The chain recombines TRBV28 with TRBJ2-1; TRBD2 agrees at 7 bases. Unmatched junction bases numbered 7, after V lost 3 bases and J lost 2 bases. Germline assignment: CDR1 MDHEN and CDR2 SYDVKM. The CDR3 has 16 amino acids.

This chain links TRBV2 with TRBJ1-1; D is ambiguous. The V gene lost 5 bases and the J gene lost 0 bases, with 10 bases spanning the gap. CDR1 is SNHLY, CDR2 FYNNEI, per germline. The CDR3 is 14 residues long. DNA for the CDR3: TGTGCCAGCAGTCGGTCACTAATGAACACTGAAGCTTTCTTT. Translated, it gives CASSRSLMNTEAFF.

This clonotype was seen a handful of times. V and J are TRBV20-1 and TRBJ2-7; tentatively, D is TRBD1 (5 bases). Germline loops: CDR1 DFQATT, CDR2 SNEGSKA (reference sequence). The V and J ends lost 4 bases and 3 bases respectively, with 13 bases between them. The CDR3 spans 13 residues. The CDR3 DNA sequence: TGCAGTGCTAAATACGGAAGGGGCTACGAGCAGTACTTC. Translated, it gives CSAKYGRGYEQYF.

This clonotype turned up a few times. The chain combines TRBV28 with TRBJ1-1; TRBD1 matches at 8 bases. The trim removed 3 bases at V and 5 bases at J, leaving 8 bases unmatched. Germline V gene sequence: CDR1 MDHEN, CDR2 SYDVKM. The CDR3 has 15 residues. DNA for the CDR3: TGTGCCAGCAGTTTCATGGACAGGGTCTGGACTGAAGCTTTCTTT. Its translation is CASSFMDRVWTEAFF.

This clonotype was detected a few times. The rearrangement links TRBV21-1 to TRBJ2-5; TRBD2, the D gene given by the table, was not confirmed from the DNA. TRBV21-1 is reported as a pseudogene. This CDR3 is built from 15 residues. The chain's CDR3 is CASSKRAAFQETQYF. The CDR3 bases are TGTGCCAGCAGCAAAAGAGCGGCCTTCCAAGAGACCCAGTACTTC.

In this sample, this clonotype turned up many times. J is TRBJ2-5 and V is TRBV5-1; tentatively, D is TRBD2 (5 bases). The DNA end lines up better with TRBJ2-7; the J call may be wrong. Germline V CDR1 and CDR2: SGHRS, YFSETQ. The CDR3 is 12 residues long. The CDR3 DNA is TGCGCCAGCAGCTTGACGGGGATCGAGCAGTACTTC. Its translation is CASSLTGIEQYF.

A few counts support this clonotype. V usage is TRBV12-3 or TRBV12-4 and J usage is TRBJ2-3; D remains unclear. The CDR3 is 14 residues long. Trimming took 4 bases from V and 5 from J, leaving 13 bases between them. The chain's CDR3 is CASSSSVSIDTQYF. CDR3 DNA sequence: TGTGCCAGCAGTTCCTCAGTCTCTATAGATACGCAGTATTTT.

This clonotype was counted a few times. The chain carries TRBV11-2 and TRBJ2-7; D may correspond to TRBD1 or TRBD2 (6 bases each). Trimming cost V 7 bases and J 3 bases, with 13 bases left between them. Germline V gene sequence: CDR1 SGHAT, CDR2 FQNNGV. This CDR3 comprises 13 residues. CDR3 in amino acids: CASNKGGFYEQYF. CDR3 nucleotides: TGTGCCAGCAACAAGGGGGGTTTCTACGAGCAGTACTTC.

The V and J genes are TRBV2 and TRBJ2-2; unclear D gene. CDR3 length equals 12 residues. V lost 2 bases, J lost 9 bases, and 7 bases lay in between. The germline V gene encodes CDR1 SNHLY and CDR2 FYNNEI. CDR3 region: CASSEPPWELFF. DNA of the CDR3: TGTGCCAGCAGTGAACCGCCGTGGGAGCTGTTTTTT. The full variable domain, completed using reference TRBV2 and TRBJ2-2, is EPEVTQTPSHQVTQMGQEVILRCVPISNHLYFYWYRQILGQKVEFLVSFYNNEISEKSEIFDDQFSVERPDGSNFTLKIRSTKLEDSAMYFCASSEPPWELFFGEGSRLTVL.

This clonotype occurred a few times. The chain employs TRBV7-2 and TRBJ2-5; TRBD2 matches at 15 bases. Germline assignment: CDR1 SGHTA and CDR2 FQGNSA. This CDR3 has 16 residues. With V trimmed by 5 bases and J by 6 bases, 7 bases remained unmatched. CDR3 in amino acids: CASSTGLAGGLKTQYF. In DNA, the CDR3 is TGTGCCAGCAGCACGGGACTAGCGGGAGGTTTGAAGACCCAGTACTTC. The entire variable domain, with the rest obtained from reference TRBV7-2 and TRBJ2-5, is as follows: GAGVSQSPSNKVTEKGKDVELRCDPISGHTALYWYRQSLGQGLEFLIYFQGNSAPDKSGLPSDRFSAERTGGSVSTLTIQRTQQEDSAVYLCASSTGLAGGLKTQYFGPGTRLLVL.

V is TRBV6-1 and J is TRBJ1-5; 9 bases map to TRBD1. CDR1 is MNHNS and CDR2 is SASEGT in the germline V gene. The CDR3 contains 15 residues. Trimming took 4 bases from V and 3 from J; bases not matched to a gene: 4. DNA of the CDR3: TGTGCCAGCAGTGGGGACAGGGTTTACAATCAGCCCCAGCATTTT. It is translated as CASSGDRVYNQPQHF.

The chain is built from TRBV6-5 and TRBJ2-6, with D unclear. CDR1 MNHEY and CDR2 SVGAGI come from the germline V gene. The CDR3 contains 14 residues. The ends were cut back, 10 bases at V and 1 base at J, with 11 bases in the middle. The DNA for the CDR3 is TGTGCCACCTCTTCTCTTTCTGGGGCCAACGTCCTGACTTTC. Encoded protein: CATSSLSGANVLTF.

The chain links TRBV14 to TRBJ1-1; 8 bases agree with TRBD1. The CDR3 is 13 amino acids. V lost 7 bases to trimming and J lost 4 bases; unmatched junction nucleotides: 5. The germline V gene has CDR1 SGHDN and CDR2 FVKESK. The CDR3 coding sequence is TGTGCCAGCACCGGAGACAGGGGCACTGAAGCTTTCTTT. This encodes CASTGDRGTEAFF.

V and J are TRBV2 and TRBJ2-3, with 11 bases lining up with TRBD2. Losses at the gene ends were 8 bases for V and 2 bases for J; bases not matched to a gene: 9. CDR3 length: 16 residues. Germline V CDR1 and CDR2: SNHLY, FYNNEI. In DNA form, the CDR3 reads TGTGCCAGCGGGCCGGGACTAGCGGTCCTCACAGATACGCAGTATTTT. This encodes CASGPGLAVLTDTQYF.

This clonotype was counted a few times. CDR3 region: CAISEKGTDSSPLHF. The CDR3 coding sequence is TGTGCCATCAGTGAAAAAGGGACAGATAGTTCACCCCTCCACTTT. The chain couples TRBV10-3 to TRBJ1-6; 7 nucleotides line up with TRBD1. CDR1 and CDR2 from the germline V gene are ENHRY and SYGVKD. V was pared by 3 bases and J by 9 bases, with 8 bases of the junction left unmatched. The CDR3 is 15 residues long.

The chain links TRBV12-3 or TRBV12-4 to TRBJ2-3, with TRBD1 identical over 12 bases. V was clipped by 2 bases and J by 5 bases; unmatched bases: 8. The CDR3 is made up of 17 amino acids. Here the CDR3 reads CASSLTGDRGRGDTQYF. Written as DNA, the CDR3 is TGTGCCAGCAGTTTAACGGGGGACAGGGGGCGGGGAGATACGCAGTATTTT.

V is TRBV6-1 and J is TRBJ2-7, with TRBD1 identical over 8 bases. The CDR3 covers 14 residues. V lost 6 bases to trimming and J lost 2 bases; unmatched junction nucleotides: 6. Germline V lookup: CDR1 MNHNS, CDR2 SASEGT. In nucleotides, the CDR3 is TGTGCCAGCAGGGCGGGACAGGAGACCTACGAGCAGTACTTC. It codes for CASRAGQETYEQYF.

This clonotype has more than one count but fewer than ten. The CDR3 coding sequence is TGCAGCATCAGGGCGAACACTGAAGCTTTCTTT. The encoded protein is CSIRANTEAFF. The gene calls are TRBV29-1 and TRBJ1-1, with D perhaps TRBD1 (5 bases). Trimming cost V 8 bases and J 1 base, with 8 bases left between them. Germline V gene lookup returns CDR1 SQVTM and CDR2 ANQGSEA. The CDR3 spans 11 residues.

The V gene is TRBV20-1, the J gene TRBJ2-7; unclear D gene. Judging by the DNA end, TRBJ2-5 fits better; the J call may be wrong. CDR3 length: 14 residues. CDR1 is DFQATT, CDR2 SNEGSKA, per germline (reference sequence). For the CDR3, the DNA is TGCAGTGCCCCCCCCCTTCGCGGCTTGGAGACCCAGTACTTC. Translation: CSAPPLRGLETQYF.

This clonotype was found many times. The chain joins TRBV12-3 or TRBV12-4 to TRBJ1-2; D is unclear. The CDR3 extends over 16 amino acids. V shed 3 bases and J shed 2 bases, with 16 bases lying between them. The DNA of the CDR3 is TGTGCCAGCAGTTTGGGTTGGCGGGCGGGAAACTATGGCTACACCTTC. Encoded protein: CASSLGWRAGNYGYTF.

This clonotype was recorded a few times. The rearrangement uses TRBV2 and TRBJ2-5; D may be TRBD2 (6 bases). Germline CDR1 reads SNHLY; CDR2 reads FYNNEI. This CDR3 is 12 amino acids long. Trimming stripped 8 bases from V and 0 bases from J, with 7 bases between. CDR3 in DNA: TGTGCCAGCGCGGGGTACCAAGAGACCCAGTACTTC. It translates to CASAGYQETQYF.

The rearrangement links TRBV27 to TRBJ2-7; 10 bases are a match to TRBD2. The CDR3 contains 15 residues. Trimming at V came to 1 base and at J to 3 bases, leaving 3 bases not matched to a gene. The V gene's germline CDR1 is MNHEY and CDR2 SMNVEV (reference sequence). CDR3 residues: CASSLWLAGVYEQYF. The CDR3 bases are TGTGCCAGCAGTTTATGGCTAGCGGGAGTCTACGAGCAGTACTTC.

In this sample, this clonotype turned up a few times. The chain recombines TRBV7-2 with TRBJ2-7, with 9 bases matching TRBD2. Trimming cost V 4 bases and J 3 bases; bases outside gene matches: 7. The germline CDR1 and CDR2 sequences are SGHTA and FQGNSA. CDR3 length: 15 amino acids. CDR3 coding DNA: TGTGCCAGCAGCTACGAGCGGGGGGAGGGCTACGAGCAGTACTTC. Amino acid sequence: CASSYERGEGYEQYF.

The CDR3 loop is CASSQGLTNSEAFF. The CDR3 nucleotides are TGTGCCAGCAGCCAAGGACTGACAAATTCTGAAGCTTTCTTT. J is TRBJ1-1 and V is TRBV3-1, with D unresolved. Trimming removed 1 base at V and 6 bases at J, with 12 bases between. Germline V gene sequence: CDR1 LGHDT, CDR2 YNNKEL (reference sequence). The CDR3 spans 14 residues.

This chain uses TRBV20-1 with TRBJ2-5; 10 nucleotides align to TRBD2. Germline trimming cut 6 bases from V and 11 bases from J; bases unmatched to any gene: 12. The CDR3 loop spans 13 amino acids. From germline, CDR1 is DFQATT and CDR2 SNEGSKA (reference sequence). CDR3 region: CSANSGGPNEQYF. Written as DNA, the CDR3 is TGCAGTGCGAATAGCGGGGGGCCCAATGAGCAGTACTTC.

The chain has TRBV4-2 and TRBJ2-7; D ambiguous. This CDR3 has 14 amino acids. Germline loops: CDR1 LGHNA, CDR2 YNFKEQ. V shed 1 base and J shed 2 bases, with 9 bases lying between them. CDR3 sequence (DNA): TGTGCCAGCAGCCAAGCCTGGGGAACCTACGAGCAGTACTTC. Translating it yields CASSQAWGTYEQYF.

The chain employs TRBV12-3 or TRBV12-4 and TRBJ2-3; TRBD2 is a possible D gene (6 bases). Trimming shortened V by 7 bases and J by 5 bases, and 13 bases separated the two germline ends. The CDR3 is 13 residues long. CDR3 region: CASNLLGGDTQYF. The CDR3 DNA sequence: TGTGCCAGCAACCTGTTGGGGGGAGATACGCAGTATTTT.

The chain combines TRBV20-1 with TRBJ1-6; unclear D gene. The V end lost 1 base, the J end lost 1 base, and 5 bases lay between the germline ends. In germline, CDR1 is DFQATT, CDR2 SNEGSKA (reference sequence). CDR3 length: 14 amino acids. CDR3: CSARGPSYNSPLHF. The CDR3, as DNA: TGCAGTGCTAGAGGGCCTTCCTATAATTCACCCCTCCACTTT.

This sequence joins TRBV7-9 and TRBJ2-7; 9 nucleotides agree with TRBD2. Losses at the gene ends were 11 bases for V and 3 bases for J; bases not matched to a gene: 17. The CDR3 runs to 16 residues. Germline V gene sequence: CDR1 SEHNR, CDR2 FQNEAQ (reference sequence). The CDR3 here is CAPEGSGSLGDYEQYF. CDR3 nucleotide sequence: TGTGCCCCCGAAGGTAGCGGGAGTCTGGGGGACTACGAGCAGTACTTC.

This chain links TRBV3-1 with TRBJ2-1; D gene uncertain. V lost 3 bases and J lost 5, with 8 bases in between. The CDR3 loop spans 13 amino acids. Germline V gene lookup returns CDR1 LGHDT and CDR2 YNNKEL (reference sequence). The CDR3 bases are TGTGCCAGCAGCCACCTCAGTAACAATGAGCAGTTCTTC. Encoded protein: CASSHLSNNEQFF.